One sample yielded the 24 T cell receptor beta chains listed below, sequenced in a study of blood T cell repertoires in COVID-19 (dated by TCRdb to 2018 to 2020). The library was obtained by the immunoSEQ multiplex PCR assay. TCRdb carries this immuneACCESS record with in-frame sequences only. Its versions omit some clonotypes, under half of them owing to an unresolved V gene in the studies checked, with the rest unexplained. This sample gives approximately 110,000 clones in total; more than 80% of them show up just once. The leading ten clones occupy roughly 5% of the sample. Sequencing was performed on peripheral blood. The source of these receptors is an older woman with COVID-19, enrolled during active disease.

J is TRBJ2-1 and V is TRBV28, with a weak D call TRBD2 (6 bases). The germline V and J ends were trimmed by 8 bases and 2 bases, with 10 bases remaining between them. CDR1 and CDR2 from the germline V gene are MDHEN and SYDVKM. The CDR3 sequence is 13 residues long. The CDR3 here is CASRWGAYNEQFF. The CDR3 coding sequence is TGTGCCAGCCGTTGGGGGGCCTACAATGAGCAGTTCTTC.

This clone is categorized as medium-sized. The chain joins TRBV20-1 to TRBJ2-7; the D gene is possibly TRBD1 (7 bases). This CDR3 is 14 amino acids long. V lost 3 bases, J lost 2 bases, and 14 bases lay in between. The germline V gene has CDR1 DFQATT and CDR2 SNEGSKA (reference sequence). This chain's CDR3 is CSASGGGAAYEQYF. Here the CDR3 DNA reads TGCAGTGCTAGTGGAGGGGGCGCCGCCTACGAGCAGTACTTC.

The chain uses TRBV5-4 and TRBJ2-5; 7 positions agree with TRBD2. Germline V CDR1 and CDR2: SGHNT, YYREEE (reference sequence). CDR3 length: 15 amino acids. V dropped 5 bases and J dropped 0; count of bases not matched to a gene: 7. CDR3 nucleotide sequence: TGTGCCAGCAGGAACGACCTAGCGGACCAAGAGACCCAGTACTTC. Translating it yields CASRNDLADQETQYF.

This clone was seen more than once but under ten times. The rearrangement uses TRBV5-6 and TRBJ2-7; 11 bases are shared with TRBD2. The CDR3 consists of 16 residues. Per germline, CDR1 SGHDT and CDR2 YYEEEE. Trimming cost V 3 bases and J 3 bases; bases outside gene matches: 8. The CDR3 nucleotides are TGTGCCAGCAGCTCTACACTAGCGGGGGAATTCTACGAGCAGTACTTC. It yields the protein CASSSTLAGEFYEQYF.

The CDR3 sequence: CASSLAGGTEAFF. The DNA of the CDR3 is TGTGCCAGTAGTTTGGCAGGCGGGACTGAAGCTTTCTTT. The chain links TRBV19 to TRBJ1-1, with D unclear. V gave up 5 bases and J gave up 5 bases, with 12 bases separating them. This CDR3 has 13 amino acids. CDR1 is LNHDA and CDR2 is SQIVND in the germline V gene (reference sequence).

This chain links TRBV5-1 with TRBJ2-2; weak D call: TRBD2 (6 bases). V was pared by 4 bases and J by 5 bases, with 15 bases between. The CDR3 has 15 amino acids. Germline V gives CDR1 SGHRS, CDR2 YFSETQ. For the CDR3, the DNA is TGCGCCAGCAGCCCCGGGGGACCGACAACCGGGGAGCTGTTTTTT. Encoded protein: CASSPGGPTTGELFF. Full variable domain (rest looked up from reference TRBV5-1 and TRBJ2-2): KAGVTQTPRYLIKTRGQQVTLSCSPISGHRSVSWYQQTPGQGLQFLFEYFSETQRNKGNFPGRFSGRQFSNSRSEMNVSTLELGDSALYLCASSPGGPTTGELFFGEGSRLTVL.

The chain has TRBV18 and TRBJ1-5; tentatively, D is TRBD1 (5 bases). This CDR3 has 16 residues. The ends were cut back, 3 bases at V and 0 bases at J, with 12 bases in the middle. The V gene's germline CDR1 is KGHSH and CDR2 LQKENI. The CDR3 here is CASSPSVGDSNQPQHF. The DNA for the CDR3 is TGTGCCAGCTCACCCTCCGTAGGGGATAGCAATCAGCCCCAGCATTTT.

The chain carries TRBV5-4 and TRBJ2-2; tentatively, D is TRBD1 (6 bases). Per the germline V gene, CDR1 is SGHNT and CDR2 is YYREEE (reference sequence). V gave up 4 bases and J gave up 4 bases, with 17 bases separating them. The CDR3 is 16 amino acids. This CDR3 is CASSPEPDRPTGELFF. DNA for the CDR3: TGTGCCAGCAGCCCGGAACCTGACAGGCCCACCGGGGAGCTGTTTTTT. Full variable domain (missing parts from reference TRBV5-4 and TRBJ2-2): ETGVTQSPTHLIKTRGQQVTLRCSSQSGHNTVSWYQQALGQGPQFIFQYYREEENGRGNFPPRFSGLQFPNYSSELNVNALELDDSALYLCASSPEPDRPTGELFFGEGSRLTVL.

This chain joins TRBV7-2 and TRBJ2-7, with a possible D match to TRBD2 (6 bases). V was cut by 1 base and J by 2 bases, with 12 bases left in between. CDR1 and CDR2 (germline): SGHTA, FQGNSA. The CDR3 totals 15 residues. CDR3 residues: CASSLVGGVPYEQYF. The CDR3 DNA reads as TGTGCCAGCAGCTTAGTCGGGGGTGTGCCCTACGAGCAGTACTTC.

This clone was picked up one time. The chain recombines TRBV19 with TRBJ2-3; the D gene is possibly TRBD2 (6 bases). Trimming removed 9 bases from V and 1 base from J, with 20 bases in between. CDR3 length equals 16 residues. CDR1 and CDR2 (germline): LNHDA, SQIVND (reference sequence). The CDR3 loop reads CASRPGAFLRTDTQYF. CDR3 in DNA: TGTGCCAGCCGACCGGGAGCTTTCCTTCGCACAGATACGCAGTATTTT.

The rearrangement uses TRBV6-1 and TRBJ1-2; D is unclear. V shed 1 base and J shed 5 bases, with 17 bases lying between them. The CDR3 spans 16 residues. Germline V lookup: CDR1 MNHNS, CDR2 SASEGT. The CDR3 sequence is CASSEGRVYNLYGYTF. Here the CDR3 DNA reads TGTGCCAGCAGTGAAGGTCGAGTGTATAACCTTTATGGCTACACCTTC.

Written as DNA, the CDR3 is TGTGCCCTGGGGGACAGGGGAAGATCCACTGAAGCTTTCTTT. This sequence encodes CALGDRGRSTEAFF. The chain employs TRBV27 and TRBJ1-1; 10 positions agree with TRBD1. Germline CDR1 is MNHEY and CDR2 is SMNVEV (reference sequence). The CDR3 contains 14 residues. The J segment lost 4 bases and the V segment lost 11 bases, leaving 10 bases of the junction unmatched.

This chain joins TRBV2 and TRBJ2-1; 8 positions match TRBD2. The CDR3 totals 14 residues. J gave up 8 bases and V 3 bases, and 6 bases lay outside the gene matches. CDR1 and CDR2 (germline): SNHLY, FYNNEI. Here the CDR3 reads CASSDSSGWDEQFF. CDR3 coding DNA: TGTGCCAGCAGTGACTCTAGCGGGTGGGATGAGCAGTTCTTC.

The rearrangement links TRBV5-1 to TRBJ1-1, with 10 nucleotides matching TRBD1. V was clipped by 4 bases and J by 6 bases; unmatched bases: 6. CDR3 length equals 14 residues. Germline lookup yields CDR1 SGHRS and CDR2 YFSETQ. The CDR3 DNA follows: TGCGCCAGCAGCACCAGACAGGGGGCCTCTGAAGCTTTCTTT. It specifies CASSTRQGASEAFF.

CDR3 DNA: TGTGCCATCAGGGGGACATTCGAGCAGTACTTC. It is translated as CAIRGTFEQYF. The chain has TRBV10-3 and TRBJ2-7; possibly TRBD1 for D (6 bases). V dropped 6 bases and J dropped 6 bases, with 9 bases sitting between them. Looked up from germline, CDR1 is ENHRY and CDR2 is SYGVKD. This CDR3 is 11 amino acids long.

The chain joins TRBV5-4 to TRBJ2-2; TRBD1 might be the D (5 bases). The CDR3 is 15 residues long. The V and J ends lost 4 bases and 4 bases respectively, with 14 bases between them. Germline V CDR1 and CDR2: SGHNT, YYREEE (reference sequence). CDR3 protein: CASSRQGMRTGELFF. In DNA form, the CDR3 reads TGTGCCAGCAGCCGTCAGGGAATGCGCACCGGGGAGCTGTTTTTT.

The chain recombines TRBV28 with TRBJ1-5; 8 bases are shared with TRBD1. The CDR3 has 16 residues. Germline V gives CDR1 MDHEN, CDR2 SYDVKM. V trimming: 7 bases; J trimming: 7 bases; junction bases outside the gene matches: 15. The CDR3 region has the DNA TGTGCCAGCACCCTAGCGCAGGGGGCTGCTTTCCAGCCCCAGCATTTT. This codes for CASTLAQGAAFQPQHF.

The gene calls are TRBV6-1 and TRBJ2-5, with 9 bases that match TRBD1. Germline V gene sequence: CDR1 MNHNS, CDR2 SASEGT. V was clipped by 3 bases and J by 1 base; unmatched bases: 3. The CDR3 contains 15 residues. The CDR3 spells CASSDGQGPQETQYF. The CDR3 nucleotides are TGTGCCAGCAGTGACGGACAGGGGCCCCAAGAGACCCAGTACTTC.

This chain uses TRBV19 with TRBJ2-1, with 11 bases fitting TRBD2. Germline V lookup: CDR1 LNHDA, CDR2 SQIVND (reference sequence). V shed 5 bases and J 0 bases; nucleotides not matched to a gene: 6. CDR3 length: 17 residues. The CDR3 DNA sequence: TGTGCCAGTAGTGCCCGGACTAGCGGGTCCTCCTACAATGAGCAGTTCTTC. Its translation is CASSARTSGSSYNEQFF. Using reference TRBV19 and TRBJ2-1 for the parts outside the CDR3, the full variable domain is DGGITQSPKYLFRKEGQNVTLSCEQNLNHDAMYWYRQDPGQGLRLIYYSQIVNDFQKGDIAEGYSVSREKKESFPLTVTSAQKNPTAFYLCASSARTSGSSYNEQFFGPGTRLTVL.

The J gene is TRBJ1-3, the V gene TRBV24-1; D not resolved. The germline gives CDR1 KGHDR, CDR2 SFDVKD. The germline V and J ends were trimmed by 3 bases and 2 bases, with 10 bases remaining between them. CDR3 size: 15 residues. CDR3: CATSDPREAGNTIYF. The CDR3 DNA reads TGTGCCACCAGTGATCCAAGGGAGGCTGGAAACACCATATATTTT.

The chain links TRBV29-1 to TRBJ2-5; the match to TRBD1 covers 10 bases. Looked up from germline, CDR1 is SQVTM and CDR2 is ANQGSEA. CDR3 size: 15 residues. Losses at the gene ends were 3 bases for V and 3 bases for J; bases not matched to a gene: 7. Here the CDR3 reads CSVEGDRGMEETQYF. Written as DNA, the CDR3 is TGCAGCGTTGAGGGGGACAGGGGAATGGAAGAGACCCAGTACTTC.

The rearrangement joins TRBV18 to TRBJ1-6; the D is unclear. Trimming left V 3 bases short and J 7 bases short, with 13 bases between. Per germline, CDR1 KGHSH and CDR2 LQKENI. The CDR3 totals 15 residues. The CDR3 is CASSPAGSSNSPLHF. CDR3 nucleotides: TGTGCCAGCTCACCCGCGGGGTCTTCCAATTCACCCCTCCACTTT.

The CDR3 region is CASSQGAGVTEAFF. CDR3 DNA sequence: TGTGCCAGCAGTCAAGGGGCAGGGGTGACTGAAGCTTTCTTT. The chain carries TRBV2 and TRBJ1-1; TRBD1 might be the D (6 bases). This CDR3 is built from 14 residues. From germline, CDR1 is SNHLY and CDR2 FYNNEI. The V and J ends lost 5 bases and 5 bases respectively, with 15 bases between them.

In nucleotides, the CDR3 is TGCAGCGTGCGGACAGGGGTCTCCTACGAGCAGTACTTC. Translation gives CSVRTGVSYEQYF. The chain has TRBV29-1 and TRBJ2-7; TRBD1 agrees at 9 bases. The CDR3 has 13 amino acids. Germline V lookup: CDR1 SQVTM, CDR2 ANQGSEA. With 6 bases clipped from V and 0 bases from J, the junction kept 3 bases outside the gene matches.